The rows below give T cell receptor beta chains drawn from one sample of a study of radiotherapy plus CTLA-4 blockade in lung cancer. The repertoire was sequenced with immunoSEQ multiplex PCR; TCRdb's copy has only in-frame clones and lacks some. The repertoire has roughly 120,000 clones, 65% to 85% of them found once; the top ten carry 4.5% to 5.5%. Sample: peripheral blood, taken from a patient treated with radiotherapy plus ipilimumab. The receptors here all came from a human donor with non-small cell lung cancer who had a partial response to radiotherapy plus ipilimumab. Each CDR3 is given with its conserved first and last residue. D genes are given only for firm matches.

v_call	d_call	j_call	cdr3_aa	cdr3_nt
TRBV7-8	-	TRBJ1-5	CASSLMRYQPQHF	TGTGCCAGCAGCTTAATGCGATATCAGCCCCAGCATTTT
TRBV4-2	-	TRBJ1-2	CASSSHLGGGLDPGYGYTF	TGTGCCAGCAGCAGCCACTTGGGTGGAGGGCTGGATCCAGGGTATGGCTACACCTTC
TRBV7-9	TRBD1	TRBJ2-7	CASSPRDRGYEQYF	TGTGCCAGCAGCCCCCGGGACAGGGGTTACGAGCAGTACTTC
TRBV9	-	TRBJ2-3	CASSAAATDTQYF	TGTGCCAGCAGCGCTGCGGCCACAGATACGCAGTATTTT
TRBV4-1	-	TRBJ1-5	CASSQGGGSYNQPQHF	TGCGCCAGCAGCCAAGGAGGAGGTTCCTACAATCAGCCCCAGCATTTT
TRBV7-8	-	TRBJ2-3	CASSPRQPSGLPGDTQYF	TGTGCCAGCAGCCCCCGACAGCCATCGGGACTCCCGGGGGATACGCAGTATTTT
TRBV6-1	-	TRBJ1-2	CASSEDTNYGYTF	TGTGCCAGCAGTGAAGACACAAACTATGGCTACACCTTC
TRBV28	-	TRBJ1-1	CASSPPGGSTEAFF	TGTGCCAGCAGTCCCCCCGGGGGTAGCACTGAAGCTTTCTTT
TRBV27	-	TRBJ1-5	CASSQGRAQPQHF	TGTGCCAGCTCCCAGGGTCGGGCTCAGCCCCAGCATTTT
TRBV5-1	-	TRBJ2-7	CASSLPARDPYEQYF	TGCGCCAGCAGCTTGCCTGCCAGGGATCCCTACGAGCAGTACTTC
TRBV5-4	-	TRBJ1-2	CASSEDPGGWDGYTF	TGTGCCAGCAGCGAGGACCCGGGGGGGTGGGATGGCTACACCTTC
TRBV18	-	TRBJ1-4	CASSPVVAGAQEKLFF	TGTGCCAGCTCACCGGTGGTAGCAGGGGCTCAGGAAAAACTGTTTTTT
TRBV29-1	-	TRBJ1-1	CSVDGRGGTEAFF	TGCAGCGTTGACGGCCGCGGGGGCACTGAAGCTTTCTTT
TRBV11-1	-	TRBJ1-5	CASSLGGRQPQHF	TGTGCCAGCAGCTTGGGGGGGAGACAGCCCCAGCATTTT